This T cell receptor beta chain was documented in a study of beta chain features in type 1 diabetes. This clone was detected only a few times. Investigators reverse transcribed all isolated RNA, so they sequenced expressed TCRB transcripts. Profiling relied on immunoSEQ multiplex PCR, and the TCRdb table lists in-frame clones only, not all of them. The repertoire holds around 160,000 clones, with approximately 52% as singletons. V dropped 6 bases and J dropped 6; count of bases not matched to a gene: 8. CDR1 and CDR2 (germline): SGHTA, FQGNSA. The CDR3 contains 15 residues. The receptor comes from a man between 18 and 29 years old in good health. The chain employs TRBV7-2 and TRBJ2-3; 11 bases line up with TRBD2. The sample taken for sequencing was Tregs from blood. The chain's CDR3 is CASRPGLAALDTQYF. The CDR3 DNA reads as TGTGCCAGCAGACCGGGACTAGCGGCTTTGGATACGCAGTATTTT. Drawing the rest from reference TRBV7-2 and TRBJ2-3, the complete variable domain is GAGVSQSPSNKVTEKGKDVELRCDPISGHTALYWYRQSLGQGLEFLIYFQGNSAPDKSGLPSDRFSAERTGGSVSTLTIQRTQQEDSAVYLCASRPGLAALDTQYFGPGTRLTVL.